A single sample gave rise to the 27 T cell receptor beta chains below, sequenced in a study of blood T cell repertoires in COVID-19. The data were produced by immunoSEQ multiplex PCR, yet TCRdb's version contains in-frame clones alone and is incomplete. The table lists 150,000 to 200,000 clones, around four fifths of them singletons. The sequenced sample was PBMCs or T cells enriched from blood (not recorded which). The receptors derive from a woman aged 45-65 years who had recovered from COVID-19.

This clone appeared once. The J gene is TRBJ2-1, the V gene TRBV5-1; 10 bases are a match to TRBD2. CDR3 length equals 15 residues. The germline CDR1 and CDR2 sequences are SGHRS and YFSETQ. Losses at the gene ends were 1 base for V and 8 bases for J; bases not matched to a gene: 6. The CDR3 loop reads CASSLTAGGRDEQFF. The CDR3 coding sequence is TGCGCCAGCAGCTTGACAGCGGGAGGGCGGGATGAGCAGTTCTTC.

This clone was observed a few times. The chain combines TRBV10-3 with TRBJ1-2; TRBD1 is a possible D gene (6 bases). The CDR3 totals 16 residues. V was shortened by 0 bases and J by 4 bases, with 15 bases between the two germline ends. CDR1 is ENHRY and CDR2 is SYGVKD in the germline V gene. The CDR3 bases are TGTGCCATCAGTGAGTCGGTTGGGGGCTGGTCCTATGGCTACACCTTC. Translated: CAISESVGGWSYGYTF.

This clone appeared many times. The chain couples TRBV4-3 to TRBJ1-6, with D hard to call. Per the germline V gene, CDR1 is LGHNA and CDR2 is YSLEER. V was cut by 0 bases and J by 10 bases, with 13 bases left in between. The CDR3 sequence is 15 residues long. The CDR3 DNA is TGCGCCAGCAGCCAAGACCCACCACAGAACTCACCCCTCCACTTT. This translates into CASSQDPPQNSPLHF.

The chain is built from TRBV5-4 and TRBJ2-5; 7 bases fit TRBD2. V lost 4 bases and J lost 4; bases outside the gene matches: 10. In germline, CDR1 is SGHNT, CDR2 YYREEE (reference sequence). The CDR3 extends over 15 amino acids. Written as DNA, the CDR3 is TGTGCCAGCAGCGCGGGACGGACTAGAATAGAGACCCAGTACTTC. As protein: CASSAGRTRIETQYF.

The chain links TRBV24-1 to TRBJ2-1; 10 positions match TRBD2. J was trimmed by 0 bases and V by 4 bases; bases with no gene match: 11. CDR3 length: 19 residues. Per germline, CDR1 KGHDR and CDR2 SFDVKD. CDR3 amino acids: CATSDLASGSGGSYNEQFF. For the CDR3, the DNA is TGTGCCACCAGTGACCTAGCTAGCGGGAGTGGGGGCTCCTACAATGAGCAGTTCTTC.

The chain links TRBV28 to TRBJ1-3; possible D gene TRBD1, 5 bases. The V gene lost 4 bases and the J gene lost 0 bases, with 13 bases spanning the gap. Germline V gene sequence: CDR1 MDHEN, CDR2 SYDVKM. The CDR3 is 16 residues long. The CDR3 loop is CASSWGGRVSGNTIYF. The CDR3 DNA reads TGTGCCAGCAGTTGGGGCGGACGGGTCTCTGGAAACACCATATATTTT.

The chain links TRBV6-5 to TRBJ1-4, with 7 bases fitting TRBD1. V gave up 9 bases and J gave up 7 bases; unmatched junction bases: 8. The CDR3 is 13 residues long. Germline CDR1 is MNHEY and CDR2 is SVGAGI. For the CDR3, the DNA is TGTGCCAGTGAGACAGGGTCCCGTGAAAAACTGTTTTTT. Translation gives CASETGSREKLFF.

The chain links TRBV9 to TRBJ2-7, with 9 nucleotides matching TRBD2. V was clipped by 4 bases and J by 2 bases; unmatched bases: 7. This CDR3 spans 15 amino acids. Germline CDR1 reads SGDLS; CDR2 reads YYNGEE. CDR3 loop: CASSFGSSGTYEQYF. The DNA of the CDR3 is TGTGCCAGCAGCTTTGGATCTAGCGGGACCTACGAGCAGTACTTC.

The table lists this clone with a few counts. The V gene is TRBV5-1, the J gene TRBJ2-1; TRBD2 is a possible D gene (5 bases). From germline, CDR1 is SGHRS and CDR2 YFSETQ. V lost 2 bases, J lost 10 bases, and 22 bases lay in between. This CDR3 is built from 16 residues. The CDR3 sequence: CASSFGNPDSQKEQFF. CDR3 sequence (DNA): TGCGCCAGCAGCTTCGGCAATCCGGACTCCCAGAAGGAGCAGTTCTTC. Complete variable domain (other parts from reference TRBV5-1 and TRBJ2-1): KAGVTQTPRYLIKTRGQQVTLSCSPISGHRSVSWYQQTPGQGLQFLFEYFSETQRNKGNFPGRFSGRQFSNSRSEMNVSTLELGDSALYLCASSFGNPDSQKEQFFGPGTRLTVL.

The chain links TRBV10-2 to TRBJ2-1; 10 bases are shared with TRBD2. The trim removed 5 bases at V and 6 bases at J, leaving 7 bases unmatched. This CDR3 region has 15 residues. Per germline, CDR1 WSHSY and CDR2 SAAADI. This CDR3 reads CASSPSSGSLNEQFF. As DNA, the CDR3 is TGCGCCAGCAGTCCGTCTAGCGGGAGCCTCAATGAGCAGTTCTTC.

This clone occurred once. The V and J genes are TRBV9 and TRBJ1-2, with 7 bases lining up with TRBD1. CDR1 is SGDLS, CDR2 YYNGEE, per germline. The CDR3 runs 13 residues. With 10 bases clipped from V and 2 bases from J, the junction kept 8 bases outside the gene matches. In DNA form, the CDR3 reads TGTGCCCGCGACCGACAGGGAAACTATGGCTACACCTTC. Amino acids: CARDRQGNYGYTF.

J is TRBJ1-2 and V is TRBV28; no definite D call. The germline CDR1 and CDR2 sequences are MDHEN and SYDVKM. The CDR3 is 12 residues long. The V gene lost 2 bases and the J gene lost 4 bases, with 5 bases spanning the gap. The CDR3 bases are TGTGCCAGCAGTTTAGCAGGCTATGGCTACACCTTC. Amino acids: CASSLAGYGYTF.

The rearrangement uses TRBV5-1 and TRBJ1-2; 8 bases align to TRBD1. This CDR3 is built from 14 residues. Germline-derived CDR1 and CDR2 are SGHRS and YFSETQ. Unmatched junction bases numbered 6, after V lost 3 bases and J lost 5 bases. The CDR3 protein is CASSSTGTGYGYTF. The CDR3 bases are TGCGCCAGCAGCTCAACCGGGACAGGATATGGCTACACCTTC.

This clone was seen a single time. The chain combines TRBV5-1 with TRBJ2-3; 11 nucleotides line up with TRBD1. Germline lookup yields CDR1 SGHRS and CDR2 YFSETQ. V lost 3 bases and J lost 3; bases outside the gene matches: 6. The CDR3 extends over 16 amino acids. CDR3 bases: TGCGCCAGCAGCTCCCAGGGGACAGGGGGGACAGATACGCAGTATTTT. It yields the protein CASSSQGTGGTDTQYF.

The V and J genes are TRBV18 and TRBJ2-3; 10 positions agree with TRBD1. The CDR3 contains 15 residues. With 3 bases clipped from V and 4 bases from J, the junction kept 4 bases outside the gene matches. Germline V gene sequence: CDR1 KGHSH, CDR2 LQKENI. The CDR3 spells CASSPGTGVADTQYF. The CDR3 nucleotides are TGTGCCAGCTCACCCGGGACAGGGGTGGCAGATACGCAGTATTTT.

The chain has TRBV18 and TRBJ1-1; 10 bases map to TRBD1. Germline V gives CDR1 KGHSH, CDR2 LQKENI. V was pared by 3 bases and J by 4 bases, with 2 bases of the junction left unmatched. The CDR3 extends over 14 amino acids. CDR3 bases: TGTGCCAGCTCACCGGGACAGGGGATCACTGAAGCTTTCTTT. This codes for CASSPGQGITEAFF.

Here the CDR3 reads CASTPVASRAYNEQFF. As DNA, the CDR3 is TGTGCCAGTACCCCTGTGGCTAGCCGGGCCTACAATGAGCAGTTCTTC. This rearrangement joins TRBV19 to TRBJ2-1, with D maybe TRBD2 (5 bases). The V gene lost 7 bases and the J gene lost 2 bases, with 18 bases spanning the gap. Per germline, CDR1 LNHDA and CDR2 SQIVND (reference sequence). The CDR3 has 16 amino acids.

V and J are TRBV6-2 or TRBV6-3 and TRBJ1-2; D gene ambiguous. Trimming stripped 4 bases from V and 4 bases from J, with 10 bases between. This CDR3 has 13 residues. Germline V CDR1 and CDR2: MNHEY, SVGEGT. The CDR3, as DNA: TGTGCCAGCAGTTTTCGGGGTGCCTATGGCTACACCTTC. Encoded protein: CASSFRGAYGYTF.

The chain joins TRBV11-2 to TRBJ1-3, with D tentatively TRBD1 (5 bases). The CDR3 sequence is 17 residues long. Trimming pared 1 base from V and 0 bases from J, leaving 13 bases between. Germline V CDR1 and CDR2: SGHAT, FQNNGV. The CDR3 DNA reads as TGTGCCAGCAGCTTAGGTCGACGGGGGGGCTCTGGAAACACCATATATTTT. It yields the protein CASSLGRRGGSGNTIYF.

The V gene is TRBV19, the J gene TRBJ1-2; TRBD1 matches at 10 bases. Germline CDR1 and CDR2: LNHDA and SQIVND (reference sequence). J was trimmed by 2 bases and V by 10 bases; bases with no gene match: 7. This CDR3 contains 14 residues. CDR3 sequence: CATVGQGKNYGYTF. CDR3 sequence (DNA): TGTGCCACTGTGGGACAGGGGAAAAACTATGGCTACACCTTC. Supplemented by reference TRBV19 and TRBJ1-2, the full variable domain reads DGGITQSPKYLFRKEGQNVTLSCEQNLNHDAMYWYRQDPGQGLRLIYYSQIVNDFQKGDIAEGYSVSREKKESFPLTVTSAQKNPTAFYLCATVGQGKNYGYTFGSGTRLTVV.

V gene TRBV9 combines with J gene TRBJ1-1; D ambiguous. CDR3 length: 13 residues. The germline V gene has CDR1 SGDLS and CDR2 YYNGEE. V was trimmed by 3 bases and J by 3 bases, leaving 9 bases between them. For the CDR3, the DNA is TGTGCCAGCAGCGCTGAGTCTTACACTGAAGCTTTCTTT. Translating gives CASSAESYTEAFF.

This clone has only one observation. The chain carries TRBV5-8 and TRBJ1-4; 11 bases are a match to TRBD1. The CDR3 runs to 16 residues. J gave up 4 bases and V 4 bases, and 6 bases lay outside the gene matches. Germline V gives CDR1 SGHTS, CDR2 YDEGEE. The CDR3 nucleotides read TGTGCCAGCAGCGCCGGACAGGGGGCGTTTAATGAAAAACTGTTTTTT. The encoded protein is CASSAGQGAFNEKLFF.

This chain joins TRBV28 and TRBJ1-2, with 10 bases identical to TRBD1. J lost 7 bases, V lost 4 bases, and 3 bases had no gene match. Germline CDR1 is MDHEN and CDR2 is SYDVKM. The CDR3 sequence is 13 residues long. The CDR3 loop reads CASSWTGGFGYTF. CDR3 nucleotide sequence: TGTGCCAGCAGTTGGACAGGGGGGTTTGGCTACACCTTC.

V gene TRBV9 combines with J gene TRBJ2-2; D ambiguous. V was trimmed by 1 base and J by 6 bases, leaving 4 bases between them. Germline CDR1 is SGDLS and CDR2 is YYNGEE. CDR3 length equals 12 residues. DNA for the CDR3: TGTGCCAGCAGCGTACAGGCCGGGGAGCTGTTTTTT. Translating it yields CASSVQAGELFF.

The genes are TRBV3-1 (or the pseudogene TRBV3-2) and TRBJ1-5; TRBD1 might be the D (5 bases). The CDR3 runs to 13 residues. V was trimmed by 1 base and J by 6 bases, leaving 7 bases between them. Per the germline V gene, CDR1 is LGHDT and CDR2 is YNNKEL (reference sequence). In nucleotides, the CDR3 is TGTGCCAGCAGCCAAGGTGGGGCTCAGCCCCAGCATTTT. It codes for CASSQGGAQPQHF.

Note on this clone: This specimen includes other DNA sequences encoding the same CDR3. The rearrangement joins TRBV18 to TRBJ2-7, with 9 bases that match TRBD1. Trimming cost V 3 bases and J 0 bases; bases outside gene matches: 3. The CDR3 is 15 residues long. The germline V gene encodes CDR1 KGHSH and CDR2 LQKENI. CDR3 sequence reads: CASSPGTGSSYEQYF. In nucleotides, the CDR3 is TGTGCCAGCTCACCTGGGACAGGGAGCTCCTACGAGCAGTACTTC.

The chain couples TRBV28 to TRBJ2-4; D possibly corresponds to TRBD1 (6 bases). V lost 2 bases, J lost 0 bases, and 8 bases lay in between. This CDR3 has 15 amino acids. Germline V gene lookup returns CDR1 MDHEN and CDR2 SYDVKM. The CDR3, as DNA: TGTGCCAGCAGTTTAGCAGGGGCAGCCAAAAACATTCAGTACTTC. Residues: CASSLAGAAKNIQYF.